This paragraph reports one T cell receptor beta chain. Sequenced by immunoSEQ multiplex PCR; TCRdb stores in-frame clones only, minus some. The sample records fewer than 250,000 clones, approximately 85% being singletons. The J segment lost 2 bases and the V segment lost 0 bases, leaving 7 bases of the junction unmatched. CDR1 is SQVTM and CDR2 is ANQGSEA in the germline V gene. The CDR3 contains 15 residues. The sample belongs to a study of blood T cell repertoires in COVID-19. The chain recombines TRBV29-1 with TRBJ2-7; 7 bases fit TRBD2. The sequencing sample was made of peripheral blood. The TCR sequence derives from a woman in her fifties or sixties with active or convalescent COVID-19. The CDR3 bases are TGCAGCGTTGAAGATCGTCTAGCGGCTACCTACGAGCAGTACTTC. As protein: CSVEDRLAATYEQYF.